The T cell receptor (beta chain) described here comes from a study of a mutant IDH1 vaccine in newly diagnosed glioma. The overall study: Onset of vaccination occurred 4-6 weeks following radiotherapy alone, or with temozolomide cycles. Treated patients had a mean age of roughly 40 years and a roughly 62% male, about 38% female split. Antecedent treatment encompassed radiotherapy, temozolomide, or their combination; the majority received both. Study-wide findings and caveats: Of all patients, approximately 93% showed vaccine-induced immune responses.

The time point is: week 47, end of study. The content of each vaccine dose was 300 ug of mutant IDH1 20-mer peptide, and topical imiquimod accompanied it. Points on this clone: Its specificity is not known.

The method was immunoSEQ multiplex PCR; TCRdb's version includes in-frame clones alone and lacks a portion of them. The repertoire consists of 55,000 to 65,000 clones, with less than 80% occurring once and the leading ten covering around 5%. This sample comprised PBMCs, obtained from a glioma patient whose treatment included an IDH1 peptide vaccine. The source is a man aged 45-65 years with glioma.

CDR3 nucleotide sequence: TGCGCCAGCAGCTCGACAGGGGGCGCGGAGACCCAGTACTTC. Translating it yields CASSSTGGAETQYF. The rearrangement joins TRBV5-1 to TRBJ2-5, with TRBD1 identical over 10 bases. J lost 5 bases, V lost 3 bases, and 4 bases had no gene match. From germline, CDR1 is SGHRS and CDR2 YFSETQ. This CDR3 contains 14 residues.